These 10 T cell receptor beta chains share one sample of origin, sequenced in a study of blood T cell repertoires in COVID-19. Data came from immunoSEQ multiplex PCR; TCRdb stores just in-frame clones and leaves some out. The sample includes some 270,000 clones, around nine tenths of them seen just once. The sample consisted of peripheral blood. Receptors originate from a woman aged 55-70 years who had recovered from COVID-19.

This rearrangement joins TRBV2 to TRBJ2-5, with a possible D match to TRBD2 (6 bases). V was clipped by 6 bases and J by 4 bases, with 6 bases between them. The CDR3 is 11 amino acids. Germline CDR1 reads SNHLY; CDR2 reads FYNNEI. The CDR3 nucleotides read TGTGCCAGCAGCGGGGGAGAGACCCAGTACTTC. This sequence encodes CASSGGETQYF.

CDR3 coding DNA: TGTGCCAGCAGAGCCGGACTAGCTGGCGCAGATACGCAGTATTTT. Its translation: CASRAGLAGADTQYF. The gene calls are TRBV28 and TRBJ2-3; TRBD2 agrees at 8 bases. The J segment lost 4 bases and the V segment lost 6 bases, leaving 9 bases of the junction unmatched. The germline CDR1 and CDR2 sequences are MDHEN and SYDVKM. The CDR3 extends over 15 amino acids.

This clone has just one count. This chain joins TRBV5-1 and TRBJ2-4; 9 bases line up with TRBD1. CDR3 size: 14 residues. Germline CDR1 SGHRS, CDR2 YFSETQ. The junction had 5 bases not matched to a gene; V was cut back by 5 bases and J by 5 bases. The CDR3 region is CASRKQGAENIQYF. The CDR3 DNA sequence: TGCGCCAGCAGGAAACAGGGGGCGGAAAACATTCAGTACTTC. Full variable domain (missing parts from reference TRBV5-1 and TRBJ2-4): KAGVTQTPRYLIKTRGQQVTLSCSPISGHRSVSWYQQTPGQGLQFLFEYFSETQRNKGNFPGRFSGRQFSNSRSEMNVSTLELGDSALYLCASRKQGAENIQYFGAGTRLSVL.

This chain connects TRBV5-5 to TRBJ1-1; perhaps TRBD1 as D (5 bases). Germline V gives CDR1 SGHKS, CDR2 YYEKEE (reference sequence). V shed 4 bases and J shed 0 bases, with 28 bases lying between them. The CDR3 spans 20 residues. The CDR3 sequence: CASSRALVAGSVGMNTEAFF. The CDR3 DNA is TGTGCCAGCAGCCGGGCCCTAGTGGCAGGGTCGGTTGGTATGAACACTGAAGCTTTCTTT.

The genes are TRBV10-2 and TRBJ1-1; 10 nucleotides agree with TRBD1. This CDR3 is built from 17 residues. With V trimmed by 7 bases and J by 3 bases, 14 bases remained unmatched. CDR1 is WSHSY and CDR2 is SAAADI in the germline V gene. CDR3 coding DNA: TGCGCCAGCACCGGTTTAGGAAGACAGGGGGCGGACACTGAAGCTTTCTTT. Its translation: CASTGLGRQGADTEAFF.

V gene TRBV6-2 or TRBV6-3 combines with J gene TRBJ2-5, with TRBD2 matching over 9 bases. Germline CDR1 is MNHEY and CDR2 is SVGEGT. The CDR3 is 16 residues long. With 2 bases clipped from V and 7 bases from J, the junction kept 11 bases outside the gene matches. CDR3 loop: CASSYVVGGGAGTQYF. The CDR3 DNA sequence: TGTGCCAGCAGTTACGTCGTCGGCGGGGGGGCGGGGACCCAGTACTTC.

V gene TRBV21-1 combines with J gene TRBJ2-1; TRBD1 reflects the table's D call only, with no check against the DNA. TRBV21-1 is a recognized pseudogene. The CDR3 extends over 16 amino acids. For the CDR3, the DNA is TGTGCCAGCAGCAAAATCGGGACAGGGACCTACAATGAGCAGTTCTTC. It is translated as CASSKIGTGTYNEQFF.

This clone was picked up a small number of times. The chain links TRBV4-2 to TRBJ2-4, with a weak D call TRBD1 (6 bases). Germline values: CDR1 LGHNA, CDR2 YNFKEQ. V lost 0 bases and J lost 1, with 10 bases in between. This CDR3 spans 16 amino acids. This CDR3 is CASSQEQGGAKNIQYF. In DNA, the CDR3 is TGTGCCAGCAGCCAAGAACAGGGCGGGGCCAAAAACATTCAGTACTTC.

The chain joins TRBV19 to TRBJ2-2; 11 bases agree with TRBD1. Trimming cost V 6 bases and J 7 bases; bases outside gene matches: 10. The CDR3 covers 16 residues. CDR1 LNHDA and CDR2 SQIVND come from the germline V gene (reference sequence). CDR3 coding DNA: TGTGCCAGTAGACCCGGGACAGGGGGTTTCATCGGGGAGCTGTTTTTT. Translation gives CASRPGTGGFIGELFF. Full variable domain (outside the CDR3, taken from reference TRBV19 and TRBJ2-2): DGGITQSPKYLFRKEGQNVTLSCEQNLNHDAMYWYRQDPGQGLRLIYYSQIVNDFQKGDIAEGYSVSREKKESFPLTVTSAQKNPTAFYLCASRPGTGGFIGELFFGEGSRLTVL.

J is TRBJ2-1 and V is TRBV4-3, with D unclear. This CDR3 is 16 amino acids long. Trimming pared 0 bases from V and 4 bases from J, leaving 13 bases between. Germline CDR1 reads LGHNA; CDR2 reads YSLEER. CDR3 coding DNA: TGCGCCAGCAGCCAAGATCTTCGGCAGGCGTACAATGAGCAGTTCTTC. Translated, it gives CASSQDLRQAYNEQFF.